A single TCR beta chain is shown here with its context. TCRdb reprocessed the 5' RACE reads and keeps a single row for each CDR3 protein, giving no DNA. Listed are 300,000 to 400,000 distinct CDR3 sequences; 2% falls within the top ten. Germline V lookup: CDR1 LNHDA, CDR2 SQIVND (reference sequence). The CDR3 contains 14 residues. The entry originates in a study of monozygotic twins with inflammatory bowel disease. The sample taken for sequencing was blood. The chain links TRBV19 to TRBJ2-7; TCRdb proposes TRBD1, but this gene call is untestable without DNA. The receptor was derived from a human donor with ulcerative colitis or Crohn's disease, or a healthy co-twin of an affected twin (not recorded which). The chain's CDR3 is CASSIRDRSYEQYF. Full variable domain (rest looked up from reference TRBV19 and TRBJ2-7): DGGITQSPKYLFRKEGQNVTLSCEQNLNHDAMYWYRQDPGQGLRLIYYSQIVNDFQKGDIAEGYSVSREKKESFPLTVTSAQKNPTAFYLCASSIRDRSYEQYFGPGTRLTVT.